This is a list of T cell receptor beta chains from one sample in a study of T cell responses to AZD1222 COVID-19 vaccine. The repertoire was sequenced with immunoSEQ multiplex PCR; TCRdb's copy has only in-frame clones and lacks some. The table lists about 70,000 clones, around 90% of them singletons. The source material was peripheral blood, sampled 28 days after the second dose of the MenACWY control vaccine. The receptors derive from an adult who received the MenACWY meningococcal vaccine as a control. CDR3s include the opening cysteine and the closing phenylalanine or tryptophan. The order of the fields is D gene, V gene, clone size, J gene, CDR3 protein, CDR3 DNA. D genes are given only for firm matches. The size field is filled for only some rows; it gives once, few, many or a size class.

D gene: .; V gene: TRBV4-3; clone size: .; J gene: TRBJ1-2; CDR3 protein: CASSELDRGGNYGYTF; CDR3 DNA: TGCGCCAGCAGCGAATTGGACCGAGGGGGTAACTATGGCTACACCTTC
D gene: TRBD1; V gene: TRBV6-6; clone size: .; J gene: TRBJ1-1; CDR3 protein: CASSFRDRVVPEAFF; CDR3 DNA: TGTGCCAGCAGTTTCCGGGACAGGGTAGTTCCTGAAGCTTTCTTT
D gene: TRBD1; V gene: TRBV19; clone size: .; J gene: TRBJ1-2; CDR3 protein: CASTPGAGGNYGYTF; CDR3 DNA: TGTGCCAGTACCCCAGGGGCAGGGGGAAACTATGGCTACACCTTC
D gene: .; V gene: TRBV19; clone size: .; J gene: TRBJ1-2; CDR3 protein: CASSISAQGDYGYTF; CDR3 DNA: TGTGCCAGTAGTATTTCGGCTCAGGGTGACTATGGCTACACCTTC
D gene: .; V gene: TRBV7-2; clone size: .; J gene: TRBJ1-1; CDR3 protein: CASSSEQNTEAFF; CDR3 DNA: TGTGCCAGCAGCTCCGAGCAGAACACTGAAGCTTTCTTT
D gene: TRBD1; V gene: TRBV28; clone size: .; J gene: TRBJ2-7; CDR3 protein: CASSTPGQVWEQYF; CDR3 DNA: TGTGCCAGCAGTACTCCGGGACAGGTCTGGGAGCAGTACTTC
D gene: .; V gene: TRBV27; clone size: .; J gene: TRBJ1-5; CDR3 protein: CASRPNPPGLPYQPQHF; CDR3 DNA: TGTGCCAGCAGGCCGAACCCACCGGGACTGCCCTATCAGCCCCAGCATTTT
D gene: TRBD1; V gene: TRBV7-2; clone size: .; J gene: TRBJ1-4; CDR3 protein: CASSLSGTANEKLFF; CDR3 DNA: TGTGCCAGCAGCTTATCAGGGACAGCTAATGAAAAACTGTTTTTT
D gene: .; V gene: TRBV6-1; clone size: .; J gene: TRBJ2-3; CDR3 protein: CASSVASGHLPRTDTQYF; CDR3 DNA: TGTGCCAGCAGTGTCGCCTCGGGACACCTTCCTCGCACAGATACGCAGTATTTT
D gene: .; V gene: TRBV28; clone size: .; J gene: TRBJ2-7; CDR3 protein: CASKPGQVTYEQYF; CDR3 DNA: TGTGCCAGCAAACCGGGACAAGTGACCTACGAGCAGTACTTC
D gene: TRBD2; V gene: TRBV29-1; clone size: once; J gene: TRBJ2-3; CDR3 protein: CSVGTSGSTDTQYF; CDR3 DNA: TGCAGCGTGGGGACTAGCGGGAGCACAGATACGCAGTATTTT
D gene: TRBD2; V gene: TRBV4-2; clone size: .; J gene: TRBJ2-7; CDR3 protein: CASSRLGLAGTYEQYF; CDR3 DNA: TGTGCCAGCAGCCGCCTGGGACTAGCGGGTACCTACGAGCAGTACTTC
D gene: .; V gene: TRBV5-8; clone size: .; J gene: TRBJ2-3; CDR3 protein: CASSLGTVSTDTQYF; CDR3 DNA: TGTGCCAGCAGCTTGGGGACAGTCAGTACAGATACGCAGTATTTT
D gene: .; V gene: TRBV13; clone size: .; J gene: TRBJ2-2; CDR3 protein: CASSLAATGNTGELFF; CDR3 DNA: TGTGCCAGCAGCTTAGCCGCGACAGGCAACACCGGGGAGCTGTTTTTT
D gene: .; V gene: TRBV28; clone size: .; J gene: TRBJ1-5; CDR3 protein: CASSLWRVGEPQHF; CDR3 DNA: TGTGCCAGCAGTTTATGGAGGGTAGGGGAGCCCCAGCATTTT
D gene: TRBD1; V gene: TRBV10-3; clone size: .; J gene: TRBJ1-4; CDR3 protein: CAISDRGEKLFF; CDR3 DNA: TGTGCCATCAGCGACAGGGGTGAAAAACTGTTTTTT
D gene: .; V gene: TRBV7-9; clone size: .; J gene: TRBJ2-5; CDR3 protein: CASSFRGTETQYF; CDR3 DNA: TGTGCCAGCAGCTTTAGGGGTACCGAGACCCAGTACTTC
D gene: TRBD1; V gene: TRBV6-5; clone size: .; J gene: TRBJ2-7; CDR3 protein: CASSYPGQGYEQYF; CDR3 DNA: TGTGCCAGCAGCTATCCGGGACAGGGCTACGAGCAGTACTTC
D gene: .; V gene: TRBV12-3/TRBV12-4; clone size: .; J gene: TRBJ1-1; CDR3 protein: CASSGRAQTEAFF; CDR3 DNA: TGTGCCAGCAGCGGGAGGGCTCAAACTGAAGCTTTCTTT
D gene: .; V gene: TRBV19; clone size: .; J gene: TRBJ2-1; CDR3 protein: CASSIGQNNEQFF; CDR3 DNA: TGTGCCAGTAGTATAGGGCAGAACAATGAGCAGTTCTTC
D gene: TRBD2; V gene: TRBV2; clone size: .; J gene: TRBJ2-7; CDR3 protein: CASSELAGANEQYF; CDR3 DNA: TGTGCCAGCAGTGAATTAGCGGGAGCGAACGAGCAGTACTTC
D gene: .; V gene: TRBV4-1; clone size: .; J gene: TRBJ1-6; CDR3 protein: CASSQDPQVSYNSPLHF; CDR3 DNA: TGCGCCAGCAGCCAAGATCCTCAGGTCTCCTATAATTCACCCCTCCACTTT
D gene: .; V gene: TRBV10-3; clone size: once; J gene: TRBJ1-2; CDR3 protein: CAITDQTVNYGYTF; CDR3 DNA: TGTGCCATCACCGATCAGACTGTAAACTATGGCTACACCTTC
D gene: .; V gene: TRBV7-2; clone size: once; J gene: TRBJ2-2; CDR3 protein: CASSPYKGRDTGELFF; CDR3 DNA: TGTGCCAGCAGCCCTTACAAGGGCAGAGACACCGGGGAGCTGTTTTTT
D gene: .; V gene: TRBV28; clone size: once; J gene: TRBJ1-2; CDR3 protein: CASSRDRLYGYTF; CDR3 DNA: TGTGCCAGCAGCCGCGACAGACTTTATGGCTACACCTTC
D gene: .; V gene: TRBV13; clone size: .; J gene: TRBJ2-2; CDR3 protein: CASSFSGLSPLVGELFF; CDR3 DNA: TGTGCCAGCAGCTTTTCTGGATTATCCCCTCTCGTCGGGGAGCTGTTTTTT
D gene: .; V gene: TRBV13; clone size: .; J gene: TRBJ1-3; CDR3 protein: CASSLGGNTIYF; CDR3 DNA: TGTGCCAGCAGCTTGGGGGGAAACACCATATATTTT
D gene: .; V gene: TRBV11-3; clone size: .; J gene: TRBJ1-1; CDR3 protein: CASSLQGNTEAFF; CDR3 DNA: TGTGCCAGCAGCTTACAGGGGAACACTGAAGCTTTCTTT
D gene: .; V gene: TRBV19; clone size: few; J gene: TRBJ2-7; CDR3 protein: CASSIAARGTYEQYF; CDR3 DNA: TGTGCCAGTAGTATAGCGGCCCGGGGAACCTACGAGCAGTACTTC
D gene: .; V gene: TRBV15; clone size: .; J gene: TRBJ2-2; CDR3 protein: CATSRDRILGGELFF; CDR3 DNA: TGTGCCACCAGCAGAGATCGGATATTAGGCGGGGAGCTGTTTTTT
D gene: .; V gene: TRBV28; clone size: .; J gene: TRBJ1-5; CDR3 protein: CASSLEGQGGHQPQHF; CDR3 DNA: TGTGCCAGCAGTTTGGAGGGGCAGGGAGGTCATCAGCCCCAGCATTTT
D gene: .; V gene: TRBV5-1; clone size: .; J gene: TRBJ2-7; CDR3 protein: CASSLTDSSYEQYF; CDR3 DNA: TGCGCCAGCAGCTTGACGGACAGCTCCTACGAGCAGTACTTC
D gene: .; V gene: TRBV6-2/TRBV6-3; clone size: .; J gene: TRBJ1-2; CDR3 protein: CASSYYRQNGYTF; CDR3 DNA: TGTGCCAGCAGTTACTATCGCCAGAATGGCTACACCTTC
D gene: .; V gene: TRBV5-1; clone size: .; J gene: TRBJ2-7; CDR3 protein: CASSFQARANLYEQYF; CDR3 DNA: TGCGCCAGCAGCTTCCAGGCCCGAGCTAACCTCTACGAGCAGTACTTC
D gene: .; V gene: TRBV7-9; clone size: .; J gene: TRBJ2-3; CDR3 protein: CASSTGLERTDTQYF; CDR3 DNA: TGTGCCAGCAGCACGGGACTGGAACGCACAGATACGCAGTATTTT
D gene: .; V gene: TRBV9; clone size: .; J gene: TRBJ1-1; CDR3 protein: CASSPAVNTEAFF; CDR3 DNA: TGTGCCAGCAGCCCTGCCGTGAACACTGAAGCTTTCTTT
D gene: TRBD1; V gene: TRBV9; clone size: .; J gene: TRBJ1-5; CDR3 protein: CASSGQGSNQPQHF; CDR3 DNA: TGTGCCAGCAGCGGACAGGGGAGCAATCAGCCCCAGCATTTT
D gene: .; V gene: TRBV3-1/TRBV3-2; clone size: .; J gene: TRBJ1-2; CDR3 protein: CASSQDRVGNYGYTF; CDR3 DNA: TGTGCCAGCAGCCAAGACAGAGTAGGTAACTATGGCTACACCTTC
D gene: TRBD2; V gene: TRBV5-4; clone size: .; J gene: TRBJ2-1; CDR3 protein: CASSETSGSDEQFF; CDR3 DNA: TGTGCCAGCAGCGAGACTAGCGGGAGCGATGAGCAGTTCTTC
D gene: .; V gene: TRBV28; clone size: .; J gene: TRBJ1-6; CDR3 protein: CASRGQLYNSPLHF; CDR3 DNA: TGTGCCAGCAGGGGGCAGCTCTATAATTCACCCCTCCACTTT
D gene: .; V gene: TRBV29-1; clone size: .; J gene: TRBJ1-1; CDR3 protein: CSVGGVLGNTEAFF; CDR3 DNA: TGCAGCGTTGGGGGAGTGTTGGGTAACACTGAAGCTTTCTTT
D gene: .; V gene: TRBV4-1; clone size: .; J gene: TRBJ1-5; CDR3 protein: CASSPMGGKGQPQHF; CDR3 DNA: TGCGCCAGCAGCCCTATGGGGGGGAAGGGTCAGCCCCAGCATTTT